This T cell receptor beta chain comes out of a study of shared clonotypes between healthy human individuals. HIV-negative, healthy adults without recent acute infections or vaccinations were the donors. Trimming removed 0 bases from V and 4 bases from J, with 10 bases in between. The CDR3 has 14 amino acids. Per germline, CDR1 MNHNS and CDR2 SASEGT. For unsorted PBMC, around 280 ng DNA per replicate equaled about 30,000 T cell genomes. The method was immunoSEQ multiplex PCR; TCRdb's version includes in-frame clones alone and lacks a portion of them. Of some 510,000 clones in the sample, about four fifths were seen once.

This sequence was found in a woman between 35 and 50 years old in good health. Some clones in this sample may be carry-over from other donors' samples. The sequencing sample was made of PBMCs. The genes are TRBV6-1 and TRBJ2-7, with D perhaps matching TRBD2 (5 bases). DNA for the CDR3: TGTGCCAGCAGTGAAGCCCTGCTAGCTTACGAGCAGTACTTC. As protein: CASSEALLAYEQYF.